This TCR beta chain was recorded in a study of T-cell reconstitution after alpha-beta-depleted transplantation in children. Trimming cost V 0 bases and J 3 bases; bases outside gene matches: 4. The CDR3 totals 16 residues. Germline lookup yields CDR1 SGHTA and CDR2 FQGNSA. Unique molecular identifiers were incorporated during preparation of the TCRbeta library. TCRdb reanalysed the PCR reads using MiXCR and keeps one entry per CDR3 protein. This sample yields approximately 520,000 distinct CDR3 sequences, of which 11% are seen a single time; less than 15% belongs to the top ten. Overall study results and limits: Several hundred rapidly expanded clones from non-depleted graft cells reportedly supplied alpha-beta T cells about two months post-transplant.

A remark on this clonotype: The antigen is undetermined.

The chain couples TRBV7-2 to TRBJ2-1; 8 bases fit TRBD2. This TCR came from a female patient aged 2-10 years who had a stem cell transplant for aplastic anemia, so the T cells may come from the graft donor. The specimen was PBMCs, mostly from graft donor cells, collected 180 days after TCRalphabeta/CD19-depleted stem cell transplant. The CDR3, as DNA: TGTGCCAGCAGCTTAGCATTCAGCGGGAGCTACAATGAGCAGTTCTTC. As protein: CASSLAFSGSYNEQFF.